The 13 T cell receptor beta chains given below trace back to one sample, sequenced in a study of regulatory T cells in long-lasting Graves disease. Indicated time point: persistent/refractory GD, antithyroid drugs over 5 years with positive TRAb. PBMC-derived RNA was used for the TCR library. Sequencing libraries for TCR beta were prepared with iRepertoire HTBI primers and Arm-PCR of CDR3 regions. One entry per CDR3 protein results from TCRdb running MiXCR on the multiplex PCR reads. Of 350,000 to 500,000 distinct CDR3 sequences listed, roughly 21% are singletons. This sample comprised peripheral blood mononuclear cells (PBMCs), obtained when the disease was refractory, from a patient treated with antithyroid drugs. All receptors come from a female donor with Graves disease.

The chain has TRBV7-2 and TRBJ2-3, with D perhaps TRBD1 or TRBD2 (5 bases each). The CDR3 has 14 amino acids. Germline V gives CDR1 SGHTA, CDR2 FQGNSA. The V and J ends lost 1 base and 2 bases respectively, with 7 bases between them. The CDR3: CASSLDGTTDTQYF. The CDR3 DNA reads TGTGCCAGCAGCTTAGATGGGACCACAGATACGCAGTATTTT.

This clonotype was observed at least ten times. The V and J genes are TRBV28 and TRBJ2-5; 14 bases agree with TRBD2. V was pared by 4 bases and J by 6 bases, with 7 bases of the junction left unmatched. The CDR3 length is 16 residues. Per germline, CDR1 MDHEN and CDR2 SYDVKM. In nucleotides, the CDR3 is TGTGCCAGCAGTTCCCCGGGACTAGCGGGAGAGAAGACCCAGTACTTC. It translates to CASSSPGLAGEKTQYF.

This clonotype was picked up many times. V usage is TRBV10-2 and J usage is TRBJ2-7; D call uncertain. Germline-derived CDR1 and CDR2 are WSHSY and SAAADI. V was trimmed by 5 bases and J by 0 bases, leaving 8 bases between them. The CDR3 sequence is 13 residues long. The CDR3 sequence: CASSMGLSYEQYF. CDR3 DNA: TGCGCCAGCAGTATGGGCCTCTCCTACGAGCAGTACTTC.

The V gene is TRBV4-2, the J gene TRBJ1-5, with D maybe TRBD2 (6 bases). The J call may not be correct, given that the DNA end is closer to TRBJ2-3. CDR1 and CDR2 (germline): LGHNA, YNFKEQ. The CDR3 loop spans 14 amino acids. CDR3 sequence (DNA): TGTGCCAGCAGCCAAGTTGGTCGGGAGCAGCCCCAGTATTTT. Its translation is CASSQVGREQPQYF.

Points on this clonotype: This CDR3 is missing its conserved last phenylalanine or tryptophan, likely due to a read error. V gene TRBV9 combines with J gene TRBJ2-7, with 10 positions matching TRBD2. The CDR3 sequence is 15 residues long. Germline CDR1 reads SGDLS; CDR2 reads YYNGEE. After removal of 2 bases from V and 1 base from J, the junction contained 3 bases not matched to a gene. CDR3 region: CASSVGLAASYEQYL. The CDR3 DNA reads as TGTGCCAGCAGCGTTGGACTAGCGGCATCCTACGAGCAGTACCTC.

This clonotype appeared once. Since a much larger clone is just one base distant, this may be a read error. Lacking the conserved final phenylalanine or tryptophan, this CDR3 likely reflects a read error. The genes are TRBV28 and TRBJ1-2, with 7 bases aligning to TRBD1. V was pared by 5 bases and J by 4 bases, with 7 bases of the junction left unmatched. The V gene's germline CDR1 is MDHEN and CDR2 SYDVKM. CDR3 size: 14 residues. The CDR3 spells CASSPGDRIYGYTL. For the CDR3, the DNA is TGTGCCAGCAGTCCCGGGGACAGAATCTATGGCTACACCCTC.

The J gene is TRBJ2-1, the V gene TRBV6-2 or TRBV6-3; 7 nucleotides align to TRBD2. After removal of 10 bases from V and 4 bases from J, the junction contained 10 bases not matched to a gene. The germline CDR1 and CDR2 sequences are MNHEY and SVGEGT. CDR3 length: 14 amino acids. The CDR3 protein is CATIEGGLYNEQFF. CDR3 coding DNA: TGTGCCACCATTGAGGGAGGGCTTTACAATGAGCAGTTCTTC.

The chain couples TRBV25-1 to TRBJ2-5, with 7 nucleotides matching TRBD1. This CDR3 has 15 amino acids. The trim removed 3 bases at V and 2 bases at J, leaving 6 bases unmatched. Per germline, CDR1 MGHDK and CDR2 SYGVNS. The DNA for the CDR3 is TGTGCCAGCAGTGACCCAGGACAGGTACAAGAGACCCAGTACTTC. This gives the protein CASSDPGQVQETQYF.

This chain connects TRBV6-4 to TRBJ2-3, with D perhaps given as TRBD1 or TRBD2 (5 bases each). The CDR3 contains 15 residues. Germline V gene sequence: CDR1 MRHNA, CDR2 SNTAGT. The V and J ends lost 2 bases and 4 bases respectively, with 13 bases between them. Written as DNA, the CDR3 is TGTGCCAGCAGTGACGGCCCTCGGGACGCAGATACGCAGTATTTT. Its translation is CASSDGPRDADTQYF.

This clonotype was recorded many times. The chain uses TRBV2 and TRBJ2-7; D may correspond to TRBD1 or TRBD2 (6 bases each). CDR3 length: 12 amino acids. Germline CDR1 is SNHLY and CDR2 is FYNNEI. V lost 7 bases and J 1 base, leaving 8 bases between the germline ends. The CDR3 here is CASIGGSYEQYF. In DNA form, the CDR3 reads TGTGCCAGCATAGGGGGGTCCTACGAGCAGTACTTC.

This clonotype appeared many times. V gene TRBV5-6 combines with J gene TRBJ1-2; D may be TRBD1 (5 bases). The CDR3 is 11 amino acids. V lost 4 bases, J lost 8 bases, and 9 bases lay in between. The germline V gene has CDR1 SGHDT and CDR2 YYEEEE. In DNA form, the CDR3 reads TGTGCCAGCAGCGCCAGGGTCGGCTACACCTTC. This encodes CASSARVGYTF.

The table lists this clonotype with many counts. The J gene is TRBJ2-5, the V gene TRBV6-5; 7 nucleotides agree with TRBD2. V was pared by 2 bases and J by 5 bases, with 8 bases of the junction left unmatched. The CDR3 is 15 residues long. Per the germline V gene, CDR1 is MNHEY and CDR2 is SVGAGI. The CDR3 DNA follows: TGTGCCAGCAGTTACGATGCGGGAGTCCTGGAGACCCAGTACTTC. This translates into CASSYDAGVLETQYF.

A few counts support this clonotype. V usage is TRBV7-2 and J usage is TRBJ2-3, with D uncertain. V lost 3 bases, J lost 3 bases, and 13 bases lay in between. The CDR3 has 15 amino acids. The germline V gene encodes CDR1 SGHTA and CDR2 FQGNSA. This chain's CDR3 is CASSFSSWGTDTQYF. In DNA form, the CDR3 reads TGTGCCAGCAGCTTTAGTAGTTGGGGTACAGATACGCAGTATTTT.